The subject of this entry is one T cell receptor beta chain. Its antigen is undetermined. Germline V lookup: CDR1 MNHEY, CDR2 SMNVEV (reference sequence). V lost 3 bases, J lost 10 bases, and 7 bases lay in between. The CDR3 runs to 11 residues. This record belongs to a study of OX40 agonist ivuxolimab in advanced cancers. Overall study: Patients were given ivuxolimab, an antibody that agonizes OX40 (CD134). Treatment received earlier with anti-PD-1, anti-PD-L1 or anti-CTLA-4 agents was allowed, and around 40% had some. Study-wide points: Several nonresponders also turned out to have low normalized T-cell clonal expansion.

The data were produced by immunoSEQ multiplex PCR, yet TCRdb's version contains in-frame clones alone and is incomplete. This sample yields more than 75,000 clones, of which around 84% are seen a single time; 6% to 8.5% belongs to the top ten. The receptor was isolated from an adult with an advanced solid tumor such as melanoma, head and neck, liver or kidney cancer. The source was CD4+ or CD8+ T cells sorted from blood, collected in a trial of the OX40 agonist ivuxolimab. The J gene is TRBJ2-1, the V gene TRBV27; no clear D gene. CDR3 region: CASSLLGEQFF. The CDR3 DNA follows: TGTGCCAGCAGTTTGTTGGGAGAGCAGTTCTTC.